The T cell receptor (beta chain) under discussion was sequenced for a study of blood T cells in healthy people across ages. Trimming removed 2 bases from V and 3 bases from J; junction bases left unmatched: 3. The CDR3 contains 14 residues. Germline values: CDR1 KGHSH, CDR2 LQKENI. Primers used in a second PCR of about 7 to 11 cycles were a sample-barcoded 5' primer and a J-beta primer mix. Via MiXCR, TCRdb re-called the 5' RACE reads, giving one row per CDR3 protein. The sample carries some 700,000 distinct CDR3 sequences, about 40% recorded once. The clonotype originates from a woman in her sixties in good health. The chain is built from TRBV18 and TRBJ2-5; 7 bases are shared with TRBD1. The sequenced material came from blood. DNA of the CDR3: TGTGCCAGCTCACCATGGGGGACAGAAGAGACCCAGTACTTC. It yields the protein CASSPWGTEETQYF. The whole variable domain, remainder taken from reference TRBV18 and TRBJ2-5, is NAGVMQNPRHLVRRRGQEARLRCSPMKGHSHVYWYRQLPEEGLKFMVYLQKENIIDESGMPKERFSAEFPKEGPSILRIQQVVRGDSAAYFCASSPWGTEETQYFGPGTRLLVL.